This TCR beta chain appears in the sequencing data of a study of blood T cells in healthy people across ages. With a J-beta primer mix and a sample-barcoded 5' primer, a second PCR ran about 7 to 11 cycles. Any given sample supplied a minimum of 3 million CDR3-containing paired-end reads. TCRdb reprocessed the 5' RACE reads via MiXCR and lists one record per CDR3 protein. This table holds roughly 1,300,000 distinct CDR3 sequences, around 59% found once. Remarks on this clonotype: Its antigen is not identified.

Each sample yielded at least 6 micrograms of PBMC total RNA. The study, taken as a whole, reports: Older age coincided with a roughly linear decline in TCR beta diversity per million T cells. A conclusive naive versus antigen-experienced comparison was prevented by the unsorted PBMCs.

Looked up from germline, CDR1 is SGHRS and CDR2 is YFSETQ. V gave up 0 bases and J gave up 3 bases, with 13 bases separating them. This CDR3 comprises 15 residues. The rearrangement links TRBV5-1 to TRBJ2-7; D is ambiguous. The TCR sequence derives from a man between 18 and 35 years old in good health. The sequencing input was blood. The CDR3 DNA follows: TGCGCCAGCAGCTTGGTCGCCGACTCTGTCTACGAGCAGTACTTC. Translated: CASSLVADSVYEQYF.